This T cell receptor (beta chain) was profiled in a study of blood T cell repertoires in COVID-19. As for the study in general: The United States, Italy and Spain provided the acute and convalescent COVID-19 samples. From T cells, B-cell-depleted T cells, or PBMCs came the material, which was cDNA or gDNA.

Original analysis: How many nucleated cells were present was estimated from reference gene primer amplification. Produced via immunoSEQ multiplex PCR; TCRdb's table is partial and in-frame only. That table supplies the V and J calls and clone size; D and trimming were determined from the DNA. The profile shows 170,000 or so clones, more than 75% of them singletons. The sequence was collected from a young woman who had recovered from COVID-19. The sample comprised peripheral blood.

The CDR3 here is CASSLGGTSSTDTQYF. The DNA for the CDR3 is TGTGCCAGCAGCTTAGGAGGGACTAGCAGCACAGATACGCAGTATTTT. This rearrangement joins TRBV7-8 to TRBJ2-3, with 9 bases lining up with TRBD2. Unmatched junction bases numbered 2, after V lost 1 base and J lost 0 bases. The CDR3 spans 16 residues. The germline gives CDR1 SGHVS, CDR2 FQNEAQ.